Listed below are T cell receptor beta chains from one sample, sequenced in a study of OX40 agonist ivuxolimab in advanced cancers. Sequencing used immunoSEQ multiplex PCR; TCRdb keeps in-frame clones, though not all of them. This table holds 77,000 or so clones, 94% found once. The sample consisted of CD4+ or CD8+ T cells sorted from blood, taken in a trial of the OX40 agonist ivuxolimab. These receptors were taken from an adult with an advanced solid tumor such as melanoma, head and neck, liver or kidney cancer. CDR3s include the opening cysteine and the closing phenylalanine or tryptophan. A D gene is named only where the DNA matches it firmly. Expanded clones are given a class, and other clones once, few, many or no size at all.

DNA | CDR3 | J | D | size | V
TGTGCCAGCAGCCCCCACTCCCGACAGGTCAATGGCTACACCTTC | CASSPHSRQVNGYTF | TRBJ1-2 | . | . | TRBV7-9
TGCGCCAGCAGCTTGGCGACTAATCAGCCCCAGCATTTT | CASSLATNQPQHF | TRBJ1-5 | . | few | TRBV5-1
TGTGCCAGCAGTGATGGGTACCAATACAATGAGCAGTTCTTC | CASSDGYQYNEQFF | TRBJ2-1 | . | . | TRBV2
TGTGCCAGCAGCGTAGAGGGCGGCCGCGATGAGCAGTTCTTC | CASSVEGGRDEQFF | TRBJ2-1 | . | . | TRBV9
TGTGCCTGGAGTGTAGTTGGACTTACAAATGAGCAGTTCTTC | CAWSVVGLTNEQFF | TRBJ2-1 | . | . | TRBV30
TGTGCCAGCAGCTCGACAGTTAACTATGGCTACACCTTC | CASSSTVNYGYTF | TRBJ1-2 | . | . | TRBV7-2
TGTGCCAGCAGCGTAGGCAGCTACAATGAGCAGTTCTTC | CASSVGSYNEQFF | TRBJ2-1 | . | . | TRBV9
TGCAGCGTTGAGTTAGTTAGCCCCATGAGGATGGATACGCAGTATTTT | CSVELVSPMRMDTQYF | TRBJ2-3 | . | . | TRBV29-1
TGCGCCAGCAGCTTGAGCCTAGCGGGGTTCGACGAGCAGTACTTC | CASSLSLAGFDEQYF | TRBJ2-7 | TRBD2 | . | TRBV5-1
TGTGCCAGCAGCTTAGATCGGGGGGCGCCCGTATCTGGAAACACCATATATTTT | CASSLDRGAPVSGNTIYF | TRBJ1-3 | . | . | TRBV7-2
TGTGCCAGCCGATCAGCGACCACCGGGGAGCTGTTTTTT | CASRSATTGELFF | TRBJ2-2 | . | . | TRBV14
TGTGCCAGCAGTCCCCGTGTCGGTACGCAGTATTTT | CASSPRVGTQYF | TRBJ2-3 | . | . | TRBV28
TGTGCCAGCACCCCGGAGAAGGGAGGGGAGACCCAGTACTTC | CASTPEKGGETQYF | TRBJ2-5 | TRBD2 | . | TRBV7-9
TGCGCCAGCAGCAGGACATCCTCGAACACTGAAGCTTTCTTT | CASSRTSSNTEAFF | TRBJ1-1 | . | . | TRBV4-3
TGTGCCAGCAGCGAGGTGGGGGGCGCCTTAGGCGGCTACACCTTC | CASSEVGGALGGYTF | TRBJ1-2 | . | . | TRBV5-4
TGTGCCAGCAGCTCAAGTTATAGCAATCAGCCCCAGCATTTT | CASSSSYSNQPQHF | TRBJ1-5 | . | . | TRBV28
TGTGCCAGCAGCTTAGCGGCATTTCCAGGGGCCTTCTACAATGAGCAGTTCTTC | CASSLAAFPGAFYNEQFF | TRBJ2-1 | . | . | TRBV11-2
TGTGCCAGTAGTATTGGGGTAGCTCGGCAGGGCCGAAAAGAGACCCAGTACTTC | CASSIGVARQGRKETQYF | TRBJ2-5 | . | . | TRBV19
TGTGCCAGCAGTTACGGGACAGCCTCCTACGAGCAGTACTTC | CASSYGTASYEQYF | TRBJ2-7 | TRBD1 | . | TRBV27
TGTGCCAGCAGTTACCGGGACAGGGGGCGTACAGATACGCAGTATTTT | CASSYRDRGRTDTQYF | TRBJ2-3 | TRBD1 | . | TRBV6-5
TGTGCCTGGATGCCAGGGCCTAACACTGAAGCTTTCTTT | CAWMPGPNTEAFF | TRBJ1-1 | . | . | TRBV30
TGTGCCAGCAGCTTGGGCCCGGTTTCAGTTGCGACCCAGTACTTC | CASSLGPVSVATQYF | TRBJ2-5 | . | . | TRBV7-9
TGTGCCAGTAGTGAGGCAGGGGGGCACAATGAGCAGTTCTTC | CASSEAGGHNEQFF | TRBJ2-1 | . | . | TRBV19
TGTGCTAGTGCCCCGGACCGGGGGGGTATCGACACCGGGGAGCTGTTTTTT | CASAPDRGGIDTGELFF | TRBJ2-2 | TRBD2 | . | TRBV12-5
TGTGCCAGCAGTTTATCGGAGCGGCTGAACACTGAAGCTTTCTTT | CASSLSERLNTEAFF | TRBJ1-1 | . | . | TRBV27
TGTGCCAGCAGTCTGACAGGGAGAGGGAACACCATATATTTT | CASSLTGRGNTIYF | TRBJ1-3 | TRBD1 | few | TRBV27
TGTGCCAGCAGCCCGTCGCGGGGGATGGTCGATGAGCAGTTCTTC | CASSPSRGMVDEQFF | TRBJ2-1 | TRBD2 | . | TRBV7-9
TGTGCCAGCAGCGTAGGCGCGACTAGCGGGAGAGAGACCCAGTACTTC | CASSVGATSGRETQYF | TRBJ2-5 | TRBD2 | . | TRBV9
TGTGCCAGCAGTTTATCCCCGGGGCCCTACAGCAATCAGCCCCAGCATTTT | CASSLSPGPYSNQPQHF | TRBJ1-5 | . | . | TRBV28
TGCGCCAGCAGCCAAAGGCGTAGCGACATCTCCTACGAGCAGTACTTC | CASSQRRSDISYEQYF | TRBJ2-7 | . | . | TRBV23-1
TGCAGCGTTGAATGGGCGGGTGGTGAATCCTACGAGCAGTACTTC | CSVEWAGGESYEQYF | TRBJ2-7 | . | . | TRBV29-1
TGTGCCAGCAGCCCGGGGACGCAGGCTAGCTCCTACGAGCAGTACTTC | CASSPGTQASSYEQYF | TRBJ2-7 | . | . | TRBV21-1
TGCGCCAGCAGCCAAGATGAGGGCAGCTCCTACACTGAGCAGTTCTTC | CASSQDEGSSYTEQFF | TRBJ2-1 | . | . | TRBV4-1
TGTGCCAGCAGCGTAGGTGGCCGGGGACTAGCTCTATGGGGCACAGATACGCAGTATTTT | CASSVGGRGLALWGTDTQYF | TRBJ2-3 | TRBD2 | once | TRBV9
TGTGCCAGCAGCCCACAGGGAGTTTTCCTCGGCTACACCTTC | CASSPQGVFLGYTF | TRBJ1-2 | . | . | TRBV28
TGTGCCAGCAGCGTAGGAGGCTCCGGGGAGCTGTTTTTT | CASSVGGSGELFF | TRBJ2-2 | . | once | TRBV9
TGTGCCAGCAGCTTACCCGCAGGGGCGCGTTTTGGCTACACCTTC | CASSLPAGARFGYTF | TRBJ1-2 | . | . | TRBV7-9
TGTGCCAGCAGTTCGACAGGGGTCCACGAGCAGTACTTC | CASSSTGVHEQYF | TRBJ2-7 | TRBD1 | . | TRBV28
TGTGCCAGCAGCTTGATGGGGGGCGTTAATACTGAAGCTTTCTTT | CASSLMGGVNTEAFF | TRBJ1-1 | . | . | TRBV5-4
TGTGCCAGCAGCTTAGGGCGGGTGAACACCGGGGAGCTGTTTTTT | CASSLGRVNTGELFF | TRBJ2-2 | . | . | TRBV7-2
TGTGCCAGCAGCCTCGCCGCGTACAGGGAGGTCCCTGGAAACACCATATATTTT | CASSLAAYREVPGNTIYF | TRBJ1-3 | . | . | TRBV9
TGTGCCAGCAGCTTATTGGGAAGAGACGAGCAGTACTTC | CASSLLGRDEQYF | TRBJ2-7 | . | . | TRBV7-6
TGTGCCAGCAGTTTTGATTCAAGGGACGGAGGAAATCAGCCCCAGCATTTT | CASSFDSRDGGNQPQHF | TRBJ1-5 | . | . | TRBV28